Presented here are 14 T cell receptor beta chains from one specimen sequenced in a study of shared clonotypes between healthy human individuals. TCRdb keeps only in-frame clones here, not all; method: immunoSEQ multiplex PCR. The sample includes over a million clones, about 77% seen only once; the top ten take over 1.3%. The material sequenced was memory CD4+ T cells sorted from blood. This sample's subset: CD45RA-negative fraction. The source is a man aged 18 to 35 in good health.

This clone was seen a few times. The V and J genes are TRBV10-1 and TRBJ1-1; 8 bases match TRBD1. J lost 5 bases, V lost 6 bases, and 5 bases had no gene match. Germline loops: CDR1 WNHNN, CDR2 SYGVQD (reference sequence). The CDR3 loop spans 13 amino acids. The CDR3, as DNA: TGCGCCAGCAGACAGGGGGGCGAAACTGAAGCTTTCTTT. Protein product: CASRQGGETEAFF.

There are a few counts of this clone. The CDR3 DNA is TGTGCCAGCAGTTGGGGACAGTCGAACACTGAAGCTTTCTTT. Its protein is CASSWGQSNTEAFF. The chain joins TRBV6-6 to TRBJ1-1; 7 bases match TRBD1. The CDR3 length is 14 residues. V lost 4 bases to trimming and J lost 1 base; unmatched junction nucleotides: 3. Per the germline V gene, CDR1 is MNHNY and CDR2 is SVGAGI (reference sequence).

This chain joins TRBV5-1 and TRBJ2-4; D is unclear. This CDR3 comprises 16 residues. Germline-derived CDR1 and CDR2 are SGHRS and YFSETQ. V lost 0 bases and J 9 bases, leaving 19 bases between the germline ends. Here the CDR3 reads CASSLDADVRRIIQYF. The CDR3 region has the DNA TGCGCCAGCAGCTTGGATGCCGACGTCCGCCGAATCATTCAGTACTTC.

V gene TRBV19 combines with J gene TRBJ2-3; D gene uncertain. With 2 bases removed from V and 4 bases from J, the gap between germline ends came to 10 bases. Germline values: CDR1 LNHDA, CDR2 SQIVND (reference sequence). The CDR3 consists of 14 residues. CDR3 amino acids: CASSIPRRPDTQYF. CDR3 nucleotides: TGTGCCAGTAGTATACCCCGCCGGCCAGATACGCAGTATTTT.

The chain employs TRBV5-5 and TRBJ1-1; D perhaps matches TRBD1 (6 bases). Between the trimmed V and J ends, which lost 1 base and 4 bases, there was a span of 14 bases. Per germline, CDR1 SGHKS and CDR2 YYEKEE (reference sequence). This CDR3 is built from 15 residues. The CDR3 is CASSLHPGAGTEAFF. The CDR3 DNA reads as TGTGCCAGCAGCTTGCATCCAGGGGCGGGCACTGAAGCTTTCTTT.

The J gene is TRBJ2-5, the V gene TRBV11-1, with unresolved D. The CDR3 extends over 14 amino acids. Per germline, CDR1 SGHAT and CDR2 FQDESV (reference sequence). V shed 3 bases and J shed 5 bases, with 13 bases lying between them. CDR3 DNA: TGTGCCAGCAGCTTTCATCTGGCCCAGGAGACCCAGTACTTC. This encodes CASSFHLAQETQYF.

V usage is TRBV5-1 and J usage is TRBJ1-6; D unclear. The length of the CDR3 is 15 residues. V lost 1 base and J lost 5, with 10 bases in between. Germline CDR1 reads SGHRS; CDR2 reads YFSETQ. CDR3 DNA sequence: TGCGCCAGCAGCTTGCTTGGGTTCAATAATTCACCCCTCCACTTT. Its translation is CASSLLGFNNSPLHF.

The chain joins TRBV30 to TRBJ2-7; perhaps TRBD1 as D (5 bases). CDR3 size: 16 residues. V was cut by 2 bases and J by 4 bases, with 21 bases left in between. Per the germline V gene, CDR1 is GTSNPN and CDR2 is SVGIG (reference sequence). This CDR3 is CAWSLSAHDSVYEQYF. The DNA for the CDR3 is TGTGCCTGGAGTTTGAGCGCCCACGACAGTGTGTACGAGCAGTACTTC.

The J gene is TRBJ1-5, the V gene TRBV2; 7 bases are a match to TRBD1. CDR1 and CDR2 from the germline V gene are SNHLY and FYNNEI. The CDR3 has 15 residues. The V gene end was trimmed by 4 bases and the J gene end by 2 bases; junction bases not matched to a gene: 5. This CDR3 reads CASSVQGPGNQPQHF. DNA of the CDR3: TGTGCCAGCAGTGTACAGGGGCCCGGCAATCAGCCCCAGCATTTT. The full variable domain, with the rest looked up from reference TRBV2 and TRBJ1-5, is EPEVTQTPSHQVTQMGQEVILRCVPISNHLYFYWYRQILGQKVEFLVSFYNNEISEKSEIFDDQFSVERPDGSNFTLKIRSTKLEDSAMYFCASSVQGPGNQPQHFGDGTRLSIL.

Worth noting for this clone: Being one base from a much bigger clone, this may be a read error. This chain uses TRBV28 with TRBJ2-7, with D possibly being TRBD1 or TRBD2 (5 bases each). V gave up 7 bases and J gave up 0 bases, with 7 bases separating them. This CDR3 region has 12 residues. From germline, CDR1 is MDHEN and CDR2 SYDVKM. CDR3: CASMGDSYEQYF. As DNA, the CDR3 is TGTGCCAGCATGGGGGACTCCTACGAGCAGTACTTC.

This chain connects TRBV7-8 to TRBJ1-4, with TRBD1 matching over 8 bases. The CDR3 spans 13 residues. Germline V gene data show CDR1 as SGHVS and CDR2 as FQNEAQ. J lost 10 bases, V lost 5 bases, and 6 bases had no gene match. The CDR3 here is CASSTGQGGKLFF. The DNA of the CDR3 is TGTGCCAGCAGCACCGGACAGGGAGGAAAACTGTTTTTT.

This chain uses TRBV6-1 with TRBJ2-3; no firm D call. The CDR3 has 12 amino acids. V shed 5 bases and J shed 7 bases, with 10 bases lying between them. Germline-derived CDR1 and CDR2 are MNHNS and SASEGT. The CDR3 is CASSSDAYTQYF. CDR3 nucleotides: TGTGCCAGCAGTTCGGACGCCTATACGCAGTATTTT.

This clone has only a few counts. The chain recombines TRBV2 with TRBJ2-1; no reliable D call. The germline V gene encodes CDR1 SNHLY and CDR2 FYNNEI. The CDR3 is 11 amino acids. V was shortened by 4 bases and J by 12 bases, with 10 bases between the two germline ends. The CDR3 loop is CASSVSSWQFF. Here the CDR3 DNA reads TGTGCCAGCAGTGTATCTAGTTGGCAGTTCTTC.

This clone was recorded a few times. The CDR3 loop is CATSPGTGGYGYTF. DNA of the CDR3: TGTGCCACCAGCCCCGGGACAGGGGGCTATGGCTACACCTTC. The chain couples TRBV15 to TRBJ1-2, with 11 bases lining up with TRBD1. Germline loops: CDR1 LNHNV, CDR2 YYDKDF (reference sequence). Trimming removed 5 bases from V and 4 bases from J; junction bases left unmatched: 3. This CDR3 spans 14 amino acids.